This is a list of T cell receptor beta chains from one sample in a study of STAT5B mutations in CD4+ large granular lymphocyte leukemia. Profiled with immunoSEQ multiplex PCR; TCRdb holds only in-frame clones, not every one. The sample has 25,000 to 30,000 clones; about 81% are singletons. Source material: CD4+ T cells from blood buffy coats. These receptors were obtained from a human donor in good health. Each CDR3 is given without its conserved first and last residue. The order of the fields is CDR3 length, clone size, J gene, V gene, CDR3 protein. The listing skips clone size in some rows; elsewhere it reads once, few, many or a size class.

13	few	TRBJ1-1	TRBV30	AWSGRAGMNTEAF
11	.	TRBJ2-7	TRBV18	ASSPAETYEQY
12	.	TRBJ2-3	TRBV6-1	ASRVSSGTDTQY
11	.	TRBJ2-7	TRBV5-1	ASSLEQGYEQY
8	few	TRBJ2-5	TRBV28	ASSEGGLY
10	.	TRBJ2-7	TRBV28	ASGGGIGEQY
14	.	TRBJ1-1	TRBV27	ASSFSGTPKRTEAF
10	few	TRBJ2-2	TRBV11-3	ASSPNGPELF
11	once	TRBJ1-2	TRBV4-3	ASSQGQGYGYT
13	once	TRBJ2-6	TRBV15	ATSRVRAGANVLT
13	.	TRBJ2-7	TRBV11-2	ASSPEGHRDTEQY
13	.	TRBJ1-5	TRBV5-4	ASSPGTDSNQPQH
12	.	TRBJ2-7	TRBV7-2	ASSGTSVSYEQY
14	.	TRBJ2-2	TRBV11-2	ASSRNRDSGTGELF
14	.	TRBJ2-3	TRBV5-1	ASSLGTSGLGDTQY
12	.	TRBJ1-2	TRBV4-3	ASSQELGNYGYT
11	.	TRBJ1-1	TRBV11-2	ASSLDQRMAAF
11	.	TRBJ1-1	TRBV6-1	ASSPGQYTEAF
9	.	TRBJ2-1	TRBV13	ASSATDEQF
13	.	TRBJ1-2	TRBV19	ASSRGSRGNYGYT
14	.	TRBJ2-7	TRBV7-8	ASSLVGTSGGLEQY
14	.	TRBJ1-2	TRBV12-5	ASGLALTRWGYGYT
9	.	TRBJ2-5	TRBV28	ASSFRETQY
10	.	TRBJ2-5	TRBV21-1	ASSERTETQY
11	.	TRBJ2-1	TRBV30	AWSVEGSSEQF
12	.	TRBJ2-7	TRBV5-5	ASSLLGGSYEQY
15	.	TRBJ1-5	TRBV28	ASSARTGGHSNQPQH
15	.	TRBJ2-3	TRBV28	ASSPPVTVASTDTQY
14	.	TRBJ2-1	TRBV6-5	ASSYFSSDVYNEQF
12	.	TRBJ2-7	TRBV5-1	ASSLGGTTYEQY
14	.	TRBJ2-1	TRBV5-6	ASSFGTSGNYNEQF
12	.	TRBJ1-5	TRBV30	AWSGTNLDQPQH
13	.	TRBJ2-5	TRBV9	ASSDRTGGGETQY
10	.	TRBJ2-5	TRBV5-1	ASSLDGETQY
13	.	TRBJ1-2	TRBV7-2	ASSPDRGRNYGYT
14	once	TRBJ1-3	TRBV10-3	AISDVSRGSGNTIY
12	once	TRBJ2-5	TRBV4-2	ASSQDLSQETQY
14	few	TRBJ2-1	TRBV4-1	ASSQVPDSRGHEQF
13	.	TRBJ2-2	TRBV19	ASSASGRDTGELF
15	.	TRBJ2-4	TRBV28	ASSLILAGVGKNIQY
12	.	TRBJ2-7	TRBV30	AWSVGYIAYEQY
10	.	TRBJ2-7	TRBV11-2	ASSAVAYEQY
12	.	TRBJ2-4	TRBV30	AWKGQNFGNIQY
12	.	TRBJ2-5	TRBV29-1	SVVMGQGWETQY
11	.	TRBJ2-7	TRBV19	ASSPPGVLEQY
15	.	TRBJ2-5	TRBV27	ASSLYPGQGTQETQY
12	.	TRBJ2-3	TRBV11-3	ASSRQGSTDTQY
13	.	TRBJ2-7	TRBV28	ASSTGQGLLYEQY